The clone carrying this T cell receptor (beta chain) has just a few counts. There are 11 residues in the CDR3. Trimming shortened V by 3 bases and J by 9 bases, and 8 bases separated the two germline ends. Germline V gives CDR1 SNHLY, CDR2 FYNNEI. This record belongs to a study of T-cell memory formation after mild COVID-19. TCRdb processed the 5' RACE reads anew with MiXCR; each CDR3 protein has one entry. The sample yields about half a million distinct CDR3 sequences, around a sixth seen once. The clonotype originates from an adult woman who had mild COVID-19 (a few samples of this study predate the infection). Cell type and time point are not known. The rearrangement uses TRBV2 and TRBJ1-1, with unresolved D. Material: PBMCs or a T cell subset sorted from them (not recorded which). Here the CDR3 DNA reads TGTGCCAGCAGTGATTGGATACAAGCTTTCTTT. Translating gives CASSDWIQAFF.